Following are 3 T cell receptor beta chains from one sample sequenced in a study of PD-1 blockade in classical Hodgkin lymphoma. Time point indicated: cycle 4 day 1 (C4D1), after less than seven weeks of nivolumab. Following autologous stem cell transplantation, relapse occurred in every patient, and exposure to brentuximab vedotin varied. Only in-frame clones appear in the TCRdb table, and some are missing; sequencing was by immunoSEQ multiplex PCR. Of around 65,000 clones listed, roughly 87% are singletons. The input for sequencing was peripheral blood mononuclear cells (PBMCs), taken before the fourth cycle of nivolumab. Every receptor here comes from a human donor with classical Hodgkin lymphoma.

This clone was counted between two and nine times. CDR3 protein: CASSYSGRGNTEAFF. In DNA, the CDR3 is TGTGCCAGCAGTTACTCAGGGCGGGGGAACACTGAAGCTTTCTTT. The V gene is TRBV6-5, the J gene TRBJ1-1; D not certain. There are 15 residues in the CDR3. Per germline, CDR1 MNHEY and CDR2 SVGAGI. V lost 0 bases, J lost 1 base, and 9 bases lay in between.

The chain is built from TRBV6-6 and TRBJ2-7; 10 bases fit TRBD1. Germline-derived CDR1 and CDR2 are MNHNY and SVGAGI (reference sequence). This CDR3 contains 15 residues. V gave up 6 bases and J gave up 3 bases; unmatched junction bases: 8. CDR3 in DNA: TGTGCCAGCAGGCCCCTCGGGACAGGGGACTACGAGCAGTACTTC. It translates to CASRPLGTGDYEQYF.

V gene TRBV2 combines with J gene TRBJ2-5; 13 bases align to TRBD2. Germline CDR1 reads SNHLY; CDR2 reads FYNNEI. V trimming: 4 bases; J trimming: 2 bases; junction bases outside the gene matches: 1. The CDR3 extends over 15 amino acids. The CDR3 region is CASSGLAGGQETQYF. The CDR3 DNA reads as TGTGCCAGCAGTGGACTAGCGGGGGGTCAAGAGACCCAGTACTTC.